This T cell receptor beta chain was captured by sequencing in a study of cytomegalovirus exposure and HLA in healthy donors. Remarks on this clone: Its antigen remains unknown.

The CDR3 contains 17 residues. The germline CDR1 and CDR2 sequences are LNHDA and SQIVND (reference sequence). The trim removed 5 bases at V and 0 bases at J, leaving 8 bases unmatched. Study results and limitations: Researchers left out some V segments, among them TRBV6-2 and TRBV6-3, as indistinguishable. Earlier findings revealed that most TCR beta V segments proved productive either about 90% or about 30% of the time. In presence/absence analyses, roughly uniform sequencing depth across donors was assumed.

The PCR was carried out with 60 Vbeta primers and 13 Jbeta primers. The data were produced by immunoSEQ multiplex PCR, yet TCRdb's version contains in-frame clones alone and is incomplete. The sample holds around 61,000 clones; more than 80% are singletons and the top ten take more than 1.3%. This sequence was found in a man aged 30 to 45 in good health and CMV-seropositive. The sample comprised PBMCs. The genes are TRBV19 and TRBJ2-2, with TRBD2 matching 8 bases. Here the CDR3 reads CASSGAGGRSNTGELFF. The CDR3 nucleotides read TGTGCCAGTAGTGGTGCGGGAGGACGGTCGAACACCGGGGAGCTGTTTTTT.